This TCR beta chain is drawn from a study of blood T cell repertoires in COVID-19. Study details: Acute-phase and convalescent COVID-19 samples originated in the United States, Italy and Spain. Sample material is recorded as cDNA or gDNA derived from T cells, B-cell-depleted T cells, or PBMCs.

Germline V lookup: CDR1 LNHNV, CDR2 YYDKDF (reference sequence). The V and J ends lost 0 bases and 5 bases respectively, with 4 bases between them. The CDR3 is 13 residues long. In the original workflow: Quantification of nucleated cells was approximated via reference gene primer amplification. The assay was immunoSEQ multiplex PCR, and TCRdb's table has in-frame clones only and misses some. The DNA was the basis for D and trimming; V, J and clone size are from that table. The sample holds around 180,000 clones, roughly four fifths seen once. This clonotype originated in a woman at least 80 years old with COVID-19, enrolled during active disease. The rearrangement joins TRBV15 to TRBJ1-4; the D is unclear. Sample: peripheral blood. The CDR3 protein is CATSREQNEKLFF. Here the CDR3 DNA reads TGTGCCACCAGCAGAGAGCAGAATGAAAAACTGTTTTTT.